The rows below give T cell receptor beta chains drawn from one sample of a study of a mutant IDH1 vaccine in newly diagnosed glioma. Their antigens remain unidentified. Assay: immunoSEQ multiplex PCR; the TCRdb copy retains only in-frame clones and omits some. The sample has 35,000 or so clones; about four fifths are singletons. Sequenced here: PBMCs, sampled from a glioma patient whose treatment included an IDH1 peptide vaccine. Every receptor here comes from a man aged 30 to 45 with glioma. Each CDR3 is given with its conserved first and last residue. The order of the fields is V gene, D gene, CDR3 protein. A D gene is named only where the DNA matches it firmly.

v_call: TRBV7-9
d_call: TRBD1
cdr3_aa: CASNRQGAGVEAFF

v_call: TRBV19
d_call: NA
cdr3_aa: CASSRGGSGNTIYF

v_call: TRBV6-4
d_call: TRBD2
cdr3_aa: CASSDSGGASDTQYF

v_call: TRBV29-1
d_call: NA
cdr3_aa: CSVPSDGDYGYTF

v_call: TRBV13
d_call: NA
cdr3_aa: CASSLVVGKAYEQYF

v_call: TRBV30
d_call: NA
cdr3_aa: CAWSVPGDPQETQYF

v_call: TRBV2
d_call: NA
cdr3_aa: CASSEGGRNEKLFF

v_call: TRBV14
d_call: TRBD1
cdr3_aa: CASSQEGTGEEYGYTF

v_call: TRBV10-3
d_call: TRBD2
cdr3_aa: CAISTSGDTGELFF

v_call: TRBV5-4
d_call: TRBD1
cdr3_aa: CASRDRGAYGYTF

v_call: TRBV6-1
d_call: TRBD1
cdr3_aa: CASSSTGARLGEQYF

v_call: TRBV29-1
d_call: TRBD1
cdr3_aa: CSVWDRGHAGAFF

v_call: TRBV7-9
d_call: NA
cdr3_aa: CASSPGLGKENIQYF

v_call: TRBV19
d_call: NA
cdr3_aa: CASSMTQIFIRRAGETPLHF

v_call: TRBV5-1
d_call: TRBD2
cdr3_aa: CASSSAGDTGELFF

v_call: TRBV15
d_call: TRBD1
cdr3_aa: CATSRDFYRGNEQFF

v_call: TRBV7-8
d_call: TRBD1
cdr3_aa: CASSIGGTGYGYTF

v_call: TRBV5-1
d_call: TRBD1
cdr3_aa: CASTRDRGLEQYF

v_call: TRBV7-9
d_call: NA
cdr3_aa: CASSLESRAYEQYF

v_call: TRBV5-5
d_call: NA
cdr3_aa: CASSLGGDTEAFF

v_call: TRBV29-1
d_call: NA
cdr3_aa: CSVKVGSNTEAFF

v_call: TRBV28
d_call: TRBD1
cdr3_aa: CASTPPQGSREKLFF

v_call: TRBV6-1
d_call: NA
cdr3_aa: CASSEEFGGGGSSTDTQYF

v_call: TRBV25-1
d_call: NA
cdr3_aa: CASSDWGGNTEAFF

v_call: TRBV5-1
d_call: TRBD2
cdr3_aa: CASSLAEILANRRTYNEQFF

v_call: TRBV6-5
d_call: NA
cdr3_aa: CASSYTGSNEKLFF

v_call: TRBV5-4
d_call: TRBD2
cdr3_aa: CASSLGGGGPPYEQYF

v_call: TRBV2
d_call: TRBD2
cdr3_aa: CASPSGGGTDTQYF

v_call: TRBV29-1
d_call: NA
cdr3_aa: CSVEGLQEGTNEKLFF

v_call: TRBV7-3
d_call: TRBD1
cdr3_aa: CASSLTGQGIDEQFF

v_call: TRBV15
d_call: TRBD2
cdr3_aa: CATSALPGLTGEQYF

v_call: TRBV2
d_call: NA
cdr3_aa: CASRQYSGANVLTF

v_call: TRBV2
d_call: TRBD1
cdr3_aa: CASVGTGKETQYF

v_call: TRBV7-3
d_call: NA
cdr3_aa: CASSLSSGNYNEQFF

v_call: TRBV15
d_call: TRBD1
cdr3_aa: CATSRDGTGNTEAFF

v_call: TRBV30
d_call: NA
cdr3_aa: CAWSVAQGHEQYF

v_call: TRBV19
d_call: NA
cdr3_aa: CASSMGPNTEAFF

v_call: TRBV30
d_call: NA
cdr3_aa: CAWSGTLTSGGYTF

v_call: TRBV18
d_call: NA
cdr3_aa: CASSPPDVTDYGYTF

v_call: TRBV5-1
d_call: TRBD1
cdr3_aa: CASSLGRGPNEQFF

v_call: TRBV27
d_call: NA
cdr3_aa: CASSLSYSGTEAFF

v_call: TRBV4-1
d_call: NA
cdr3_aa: CASSQDHRNTEAFF

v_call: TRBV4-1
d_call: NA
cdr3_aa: CASSQITGGSANEKLFF

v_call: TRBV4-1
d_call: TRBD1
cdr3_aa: CASSQDSGTVTNQPQHF

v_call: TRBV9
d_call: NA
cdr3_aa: CASSVVTAYNEQFF

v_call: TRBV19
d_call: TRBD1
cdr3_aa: CASSGEGATGNTEAFF

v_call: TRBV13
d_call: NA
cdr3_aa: CASTLSSQETQYF

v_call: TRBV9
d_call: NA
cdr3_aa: CASSVGLGLYGYTF

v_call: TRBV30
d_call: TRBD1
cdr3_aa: CAWSVGTGNGYTF

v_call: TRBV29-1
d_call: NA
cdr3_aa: CSVERGTNTEAFF

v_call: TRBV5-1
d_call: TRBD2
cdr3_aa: CASERGGGFNEQFF